These 17 T cell receptor beta chains came from one sample sequenced in a study of blood T cells in healthy people across ages. Sample-barcoded 5' priming and a J-beta primer mix drove a second PCR of 7 to 11 cycles. TCRdb reprocessed the 5' RACE reads with MiXCR, giving one entry per CDR3 protein. Here the sample spans over 1,500,000 distinct CDR3 sequences, less than 50% being singletons. Sequencing was done on a sample of blood. The source is a woman aged 35 to 49 in good health.

This rearrangement joins TRBV13 to TRBJ2-1, with a tentative D call TRBD2 (6 bases). Germline V gene sequence: CDR1 PRHDT, CDR2 FYEKMQ (reference sequence). The germline V and J ends were trimmed by 5 bases and 11 bases, with 13 bases remaining between them. The length of the CDR3 is 12 residues. CDR3 in amino acids: CASSGGSFQQFF. The CDR3 nucleotides read TGTGCCAGCAGCGGGGGGTCTTTTCAGCAGTTCTTC. Full variable domain (rest looked up from reference TRBV13 and TRBJ2-1): AAGVIQSPRHLIKEKRETATLKCYPIPRHDTVYWYQQGPGQDPQFLISFYEKMQSDKGSIPDRFSAQQFSDYHSELNMSSLELGDSALYFCASSGGSFQQFFGPGTRLTVL.

This clonotype was observed a few times. V usage is TRBV4-2 and J usage is TRBJ2-5, with TRBD1 matching over 7 bases. The CDR3 is 13 residues long. CDR1 is LGHNA, CDR2 YNFKEQ, per germline. Trimming took 3 bases from V and 6 from J; bases not matched to a gene: 4. CDR3 sequence (DNA): TGTGCCAGCAGCCAGAACAGGGGTAAGACCCAGTACTTC. It codes for CASSQNRGKTQYF.

This sequence joins TRBV28 and TRBJ2-7; perhaps TRBD2 as D (6 bases). The CDR3 has 13 amino acids. V lost 5 bases to trimming and J lost 12 bases, with 20 bases between them. Germline V gene lookup returns CDR1 MDHEN and CDR2 SYDVKM. CDR3 DNA sequence: TGTGCCAGCAGTCCGTCCGTTCGGCGGAGGGGGTACTTC. Translating it yields CASSPSVRRRGYF.

The CDR3 nucleotides are TGTGCCAGCAGCAGGACGAGGATAGCGGAAGAGACCCAGTACTTC. Amino acid sequence: CASSRTRIAEETQYF. The rearrangement links TRBV7-2 to TRBJ2-5, with D possibly being TRBD2 (6 bases). V lost 5 bases to trimming and J lost 3 bases, with 16 bases between them. CDR1 and CDR2 (germline): SGHTA, FQGNSA. The CDR3 is 15 residues long.

The chain combines TRBV6-2 or TRBV6-3 with TRBJ2-3; possibly TRBD2 for D (5 bases). Trimming left V 6 bases short and J 0 bases short, with 10 bases between. Germline V gene sequence: CDR1 MNHEY, CDR2 SVGEGT. CDR3 length: 14 residues. The DNA of the CDR3 is TGTGCCAGCAGCGGGGTCCCCAGCACAGATACGCAGTATTTT. It codes for CASSGVPSTDTQYF.

The table lists this clonotype with many counts. The chain has TRBV12-3 or TRBV12-4 and TRBJ2-5; perhaps TRBD2 as D (6 bases). Trimming pared 6 bases from V and 2 bases from J, leaving 16 bases between. The CDR3 has 15 residues. CDR3 nucleotides: TGTGCCAGCAGCCCCCAGGCCGGGGGTCAAGAGACCCAGTACTTC. It encodes CASSPQAGGQETQYF.

Only a few counts were recorded for this clonotype. V is TRBV12-3 or TRBV12-4 and J is TRBJ2-1, with TRBD1 matching 9 bases. V was pared by 6 bases and J by 8 bases, with 5 bases of the junction left unmatched. The CDR3 is 13 amino acids. The CDR3 region is CASSPGQGHEQFF. The CDR3 nucleotides are TGTGCCAGCAGCCCGGGACAGGGTCATGAGCAGTTCTTC.

V is TRBV2 and J is TRBJ2-5; 12 bases are shared with TRBD2. There are 15 residues in the CDR3. Germline-derived CDR1 and CDR2 are SNHLY and FYNNEI. With 5 bases clipped from V and 3 bases from J, the junction kept 4 bases outside the gene matches. CDR3 region: CASSRLAGVKETQYF. The CDR3 DNA follows: TGTGCCAGCAGTAGACTAGCGGGGGTAAAAGAGACCCAGTACTTC.

The V call is TRBV7-3, the J call TRBJ2-1; D may be TRBD2 (7 bases). Germline assignment: CDR1 SGHTA and CDR2 FQGTGA. This CDR3 has 16 residues. With 5 bases removed from V and 4 bases from J, the gap between germline ends came to 18 bases. CDR3 coding DNA: TGTGCCAGCAGCCCCGAGGGGGGGATGGTATACAATGAGCAGTTCTTC. Amino acids: CASSPEGGMVYNEQFF. Full variable domain (rest looked up from reference TRBV7-3 and TRBJ2-1): GAGVSQTPSNKVTEKGKYVELRCDPISGHTALYWYRQSLGQGPEFLIYFQGTGAADDSGLPNDRFFAVRPEGSVSTLKIQRTERGDSAVYLCASSPEGGMVYNEQFFGPGTRLTVL.

This clonotype was recorded a few times. The chain is built from TRBV7-2 and TRBJ2-3; no reliable D call. The CDR3 extends over 16 amino acids. Germline V lookup: CDR1 SGHTA, CDR2 FQGNSA. Trimming stripped 1 base from V and 0 bases from J, with 11 bases between. The CDR3 nucleotides are TGTGCCAGCAGCTTAGAGGCCAGACCTAGCACAGATACGCAGTATTTT. Residues: CASSLEARPSTDTQYF. Drawing the rest from reference TRBV7-2 and TRBJ2-3, the complete variable domain is GAGVSQSPSNKVTEKGKDVELRCDPISGHTALYWYRQSLGQGLEFLIYFQGNSAPDKSGLPSDRFSAERTGGSVSTLTIQRTQQEDSAVYLCASSLEARPSTDTQYFGPGTRLTVL.

The sample holds a few counts of this clonotype. The chain joins TRBV4-1 to TRBJ2-5; TRBD1 might be the D (6 bases). The CDR3 consists of 16 residues. In germline, CDR1 is MGHRA, CDR2 YSYEKL. V was clipped by 0 bases and J by 2 bases, with 13 bases between them. The CDR3 protein is CASSQDYIGTQETQYF. CDR3 nucleotide sequence: TGCGCCAGCAGCCAAGATTATATCGGGACACAAGAGACCCAGTACTTC.

This chain links TRBV6-1 with TRBJ2-1; a possible D gene is TRBD1 (6 bases). Between the trimmed V and J ends, which lost 6 bases and 0 bases, there was a span of 15 bases. The CDR3 totals 16 residues. Germline V CDR1 and CDR2: MNHNS, SASEGT. The CDR3, as DNA: TGTGCCAGCAGGGACAGCGTATCGACCTCCTACAATGAGCAGTTCTTC. This translates into CASRDSVSTSYNEQFF.

This clonotype was seen a handful of times. The chain couples TRBV2 to TRBJ2-5, with D hard to call. The CDR3 has 10 residues. V shed 6 bases and J shed 7 bases, with 6 bases lying between them. Germline V gene sequence: CDR1 SNHLY, CDR2 FYNNEI. As DNA, the CDR3 is TGTGCCAGCAGCGTGTCGACCCAGTACTTC. Residues: CASSVSTQYF.

V usage is TRBV5-1 and J usage is TRBJ1-1; TRBD1 matches 8 bases. Germline V gene lookup returns CDR1 SGHRS and CDR2 YFSETQ. The CDR3 totals 17 residues. The V and J ends lost 3 bases and 1 base, in that order; junction bases with no gene match: 11. In DNA form, the CDR3 reads TGCGCCAGCAGCTGGGATGGACAGGGAGGTAAGAACACTGAAGCTTTCTTT. Amino acids: CASSWDGQGGKNTEAFF.

This clonotype occurred once. J is TRBJ1-1 and V is TRBV20-1, with 7 bases identical to TRBD1. J lost 6 bases, V lost 3 bases, and 4 bases had no gene match. CDR1 is DFQATT and CDR2 is SNEGSKA in the germline V gene (reference sequence). This CDR3 has 12 residues. In DNA form, the CDR3 reads TGCAGTGCTAGTTATCAGGGGGCTGAAGCTTTCTTT. Amino acids: CSASYQGAEAFF.

The genes are TRBV4-2 and TRBJ1-1; D is perhaps TRBD1 (5 bases). The germline gives CDR1 LGHNA, CDR2 YNFKEQ. This CDR3 has 15 residues. Deletions cut 0 bases from V and 5 bases from J, with 13 bases between. The CDR3 sequence is CASSQERGVGTEAFF. The CDR3 coding sequence is TGTGCCAGCAGCCAAGAGAGGGGCGTGGGGACTGAAGCTTTCTTT.

The chain recombines TRBV7-9 with TRBJ2-3, with 11 bases identical to TRBD2. This CDR3 contains 16 residues. Germline assignment: CDR1 SEHNR and CDR2 FQNEAQ (reference sequence). V shed 5 bases and J 4 bases; nucleotides not matched to a gene: 8. The CDR3 protein is CASSPIAGGRPDTQYF. DNA of the CDR3: TGTGCCAGCAGCCCCATAGCGGGGGGGCGCCCAGATACGCAGTATTTT.